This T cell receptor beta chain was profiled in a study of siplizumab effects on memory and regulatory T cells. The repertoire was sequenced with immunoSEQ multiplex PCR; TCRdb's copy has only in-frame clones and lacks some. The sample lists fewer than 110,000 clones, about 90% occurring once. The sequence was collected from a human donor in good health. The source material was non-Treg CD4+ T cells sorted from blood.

CDR3 coding DNA: TGTGCCAGCAGCCGAGACGTGGTTACTGAAGCTTTCTTT. Translation gives CASSRDVVTEAFF. The chain recombines TRBV9 with TRBJ1-1; D unresolved. The V gene lost 4 bases and the J gene lost 5 bases, with 12 bases spanning the gap. This CDR3 is built from 13 residues. Per the germline V gene, CDR1 is SGDLS and CDR2 is YYNGEE.